This T cell receptor beta chain was identified in a study of cytomegalovirus exposure and HLA in healthy donors. Study-wide results and caveats: Analysis was carried out at a later point, and it linked a missense DCLRE1C variant to TCR beta V- and J-gene trimming.

As to this clone: No antigen is known for it.

The primer mix had 60 Vbeta and 13 Jbeta primers. Generated by immunoSEQ multiplex PCR, the TCRdb table keeps only in-frame clones and is missing some. The sample has about 190,000 clones, over 80% seen once. This CDR3 comprises 16 residues. The chain links TRBV1 to TRBJ2-3; whether TRBD2, the table's D call, matches the DNA was not checked. TRBV1 is described as a pseudogene. The source material was PBMCs. The source is a man aged 30 to 39 in good health and CMV-seronegative. The CDR3 coding sequence is TGCACCAGCAGCCAAGGAGGGGAGCGGGCTACAGATACGCAGTATTTT. Translated: CTSSQGGERATDTQYF.